This section outlines one T cell receptor (beta chain) sequence together with its context. In Seattle, patients joined the study during active infection and were tracked longitudinally. The sample comes from a study of blood T cell repertoires in COVID-19. On the study more broadly: COVID-19 samples, acute and convalescent, were from the United States, Italy and Spain. The cDNA or gDNA used as material had been derived from T cells, B-cell-depleted T cells, or PBMCs.

Per the study methods: For nucleated cells, counts were estimated from reference gene primer amplification. Data came from immunoSEQ multiplex PCR; TCRdb stores just in-frame clones and leaves some out. V, J and clone size reflect that table, while D and trimming were determined from the DNA. The repertoire holds roughly 250,000 clones, around 81% seen once, with about a sixth in the top ten. The sequence was obtained from a person aged 70 to 80 with COVID-19, enrolled during active disease. The sequenced sample was peripheral blood.

The CDR3 coding sequence is TGCAGCGTGGGGACAGGGATCGACGAGCAGTACTTC. This sequence encodes CSVGTGIDEQYF. V and J are TRBV29-1 and TRBJ2-7, with TRBD1 identical over 9 bases. V trimming: 6 bases; J trimming: 5 bases; junction bases outside the gene matches: 5. This CDR3 contains 12 residues. The germline V gene encodes CDR1 SQVTM and CDR2 ANQGSEA.